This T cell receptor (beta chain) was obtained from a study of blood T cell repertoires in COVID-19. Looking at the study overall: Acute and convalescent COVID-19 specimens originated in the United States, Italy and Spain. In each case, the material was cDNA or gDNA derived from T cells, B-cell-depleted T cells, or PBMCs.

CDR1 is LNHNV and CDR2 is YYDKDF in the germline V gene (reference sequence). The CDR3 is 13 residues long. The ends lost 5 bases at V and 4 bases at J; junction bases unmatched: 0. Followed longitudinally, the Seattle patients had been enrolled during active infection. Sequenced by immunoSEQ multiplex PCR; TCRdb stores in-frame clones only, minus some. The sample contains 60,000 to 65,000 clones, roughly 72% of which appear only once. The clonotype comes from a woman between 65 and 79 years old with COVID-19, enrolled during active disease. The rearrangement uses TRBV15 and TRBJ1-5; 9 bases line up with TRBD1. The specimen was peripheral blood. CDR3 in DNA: TGTGCCACCAGCGGGACAGGGAATCAGCCCCAGCATTTT. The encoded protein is CATSGTGNQPQHF.